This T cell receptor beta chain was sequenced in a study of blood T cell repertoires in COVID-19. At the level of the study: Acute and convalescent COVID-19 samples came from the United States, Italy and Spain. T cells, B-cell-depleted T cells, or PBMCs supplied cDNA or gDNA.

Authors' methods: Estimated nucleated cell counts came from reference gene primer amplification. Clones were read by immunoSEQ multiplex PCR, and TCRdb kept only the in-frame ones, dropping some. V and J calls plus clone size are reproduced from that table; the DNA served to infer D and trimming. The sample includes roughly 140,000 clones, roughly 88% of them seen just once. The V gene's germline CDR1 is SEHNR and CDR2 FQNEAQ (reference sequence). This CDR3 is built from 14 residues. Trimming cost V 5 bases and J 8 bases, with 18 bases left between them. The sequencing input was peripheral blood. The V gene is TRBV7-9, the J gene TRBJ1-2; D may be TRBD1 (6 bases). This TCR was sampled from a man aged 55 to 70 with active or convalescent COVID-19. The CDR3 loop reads CASSVTSYREGYTF. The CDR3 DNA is TGTGCCAGCAGCGTGACCTCCTACAGGGAGGGCTACACCTTC.